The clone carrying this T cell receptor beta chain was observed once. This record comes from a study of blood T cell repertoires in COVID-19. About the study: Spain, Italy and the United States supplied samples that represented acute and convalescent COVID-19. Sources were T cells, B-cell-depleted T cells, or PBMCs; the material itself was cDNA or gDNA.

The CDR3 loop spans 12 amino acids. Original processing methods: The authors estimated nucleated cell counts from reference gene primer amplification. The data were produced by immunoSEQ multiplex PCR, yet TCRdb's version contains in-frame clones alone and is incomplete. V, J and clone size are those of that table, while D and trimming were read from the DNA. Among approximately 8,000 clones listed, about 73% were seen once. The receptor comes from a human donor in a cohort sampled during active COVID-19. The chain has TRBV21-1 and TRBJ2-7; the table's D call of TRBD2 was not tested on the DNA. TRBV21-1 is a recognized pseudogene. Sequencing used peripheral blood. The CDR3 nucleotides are TGTGCCATCCGAAGCGGGATCAACGAGCAGTACTTC. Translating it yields CAIRSGINEQYF.